Following are 7 T cell receptor beta chains from one sample sequenced in a study of CD8+ T cells in alopecia areata. Treatment meaning: oral pan-JAK inhibitor, 5-10 mg twice daily. TCR sequencing used cDNA made by reverse transcription of extracted RNA. The data were produced by immunoSEQ multiplex PCR, yet TCRdb's version contains in-frame clones alone and is incomplete. The sample holds about 42,000 clones; roughly 65% are singletons and the top ten take 20% to 25%. The sample here was CD8+ T cells sorted from blood, taken at week 4, from a patient treated with tofacitinib. Receptors originate from a human donor with alopecia areata.

This chain uses TRBV30 with TRBJ2-1; possible D gene TRBD2, 5 bases. Germline V gene data show CDR1 as GTSNPN and CDR2 as SVGIG (reference sequence). Trimming took 4 bases from V and 5 from J, leaving 12 bases between them. This CDR3 is built from 13 residues. The DNA of the CDR3 is TGTGCCTGGAAATACGGGGTCGACAATGAGCAGTTCTTC. Its protein product is CAWKYGVDNEQFF.

This chain joins TRBV7-2 and TRBJ2-7; no reliable D call. V was trimmed by 6 bases and J by 0 bases, leaving 9 bases between them. Germline CDR1 and CDR2: SGHTA and FQGNSA. The CDR3 runs to 13 residues. The CDR3 reads CASRSDGSYEQYF. CDR3 DNA sequence: TGTGCCAGCAGGTCCGACGGCTCCTACGAGCAGTACTTC.

In the case of this clone: One junction end disagrees with the germline gene, perhaps due to a read error. This chain uses TRBV29-1 with TRBJ2-5, with D maybe TRBD1 (5 bases). There are 11 residues in the CDR3. Germline V gene data show CDR1 as SQVTM and CDR2 as ANQGSEA. This chain's CDR3 is CSVPKSTGNHF. The DNA for the CDR3 is TGCAGCGTTCCCAAAAGCACAGGCAACCACTTC.

The chain carries TRBV6-5 and TRBJ2-3; a possible D gene is TRBD1 (6 bases). The germline V gene has CDR1 MNHEY and CDR2 SVGAGI. CDR3 length: 13 residues. Trimming shortened V by 6 bases and J by 8 bases, and 15 bases separated the two germline ends. This CDR3 is CASSLVQGSTQYF. The CDR3 DNA sequence: TGTGCCAGCAGCCTAGTCCAGGGGAGTACGCAGTATTTT.

This chain joins TRBV27 and TRBJ2-7; 7 bases line up with TRBD2. This CDR3 has 14 amino acids. V lost 2 bases, J lost 3 bases, and 4 bases stayed unmatched. In germline, CDR1 is MNHEY, CDR2 SMNVEV (reference sequence). This chain's CDR3 is CASSLGGENYEQYF. CDR3 DNA: TGTGCCAGCAGTTTAGGGGGGGAGAACTACGAGCAGTACTTC.

J is TRBJ2-7 and V is TRBV14; a possible D gene is TRBD2 (6 bases). Germline V CDR1 and CDR2: SGHDN, FVKESK. The V end was cut by 8 bases, the J end by 5 bases, with 16 bases between. The CDR3 has 13 residues. The CDR3 DNA reads TGTGCCAGCTCAAATTTGTCGGGGGACGAGCAGTACTTC. This encodes CASSNLSGDEQYF.

V and J are TRBV7-6 and TRBJ2-5; D is perhaps TRBD2 (5 bases). CDR3 length: 16 amino acids. Trimming stripped 0 bases from V and 5 bases from J, with 16 bases between. The germline gives CDR1 SGHVS, CDR2 FNYEAQ. CDR3: CASSLALSSSRETQYF. Written as DNA, the CDR3 is TGTGCCAGCAGCTTAGCTTTGTCTAGCTCGAGGGAGACCCAGTACTTC.